Here is one TCR beta chain with its context. The record originates from a study of T cell responses to AZD1222 COVID-19 vaccine. CDR1 and CDR2 (germline): SGHVS, FNYEAQ. The CDR3 loop spans 16 amino acids. V shed 5 bases and J 0 bases; nucleotides not matched to a gene: 10. Measured with immunoSEQ multiplex PCR; TCRdb has only the in-frame clones, and not every one. The table lists around 140,000 clones, roughly 90% of them singletons. The TCR comes from an adult in good health. This rearrangement joins TRBV7-6 to TRBJ2-7; 7 positions agree with TRBD2. This specimen was peripheral blood, taken on day 0 of AZD1222 vaccination. The DNA of the CDR3 is TGTGCCAGCAGCCCCCCACAGAGCGGGACCTCCTACGAGCAGTACTTC. It is translated as CASSPPQSGTSYEQYF.